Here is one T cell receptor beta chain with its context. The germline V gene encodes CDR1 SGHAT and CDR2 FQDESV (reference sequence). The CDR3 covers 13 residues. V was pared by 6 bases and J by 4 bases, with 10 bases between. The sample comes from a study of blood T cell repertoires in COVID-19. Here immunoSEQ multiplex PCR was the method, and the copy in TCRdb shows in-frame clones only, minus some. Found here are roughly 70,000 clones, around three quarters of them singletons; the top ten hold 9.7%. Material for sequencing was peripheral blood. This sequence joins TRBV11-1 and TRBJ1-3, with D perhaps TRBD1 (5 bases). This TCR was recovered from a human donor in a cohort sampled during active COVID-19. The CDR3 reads CASSRQRGNTIYF. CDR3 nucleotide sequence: TGTGCCAGCAGTCGACAGCGAGGAAACACCATATATTTT.